One sample yielded the 18 T cell receptor beta chains listed below, sequenced in a study of cytomegalovirus exposure and HLA in healthy donors. The PCR employed 60 Vbeta primers together with 13 Jbeta primers. Data came from immunoSEQ multiplex PCR; TCRdb stores just in-frame clones and leaves some out. The sample has roughly 180,000 clones, around 78% seen once. Sequences were obtained from PBMCs. The receptors stem from a man aged 18 to 29 in good health and CMV-seronegative.

V and J are TRBV25-1 and TRBJ2-5; 7 nucleotides match TRBD2. From germline, CDR1 is MGHDK and CDR2 SYGVNS. Trimming removed 6 bases from V and 5 bases from J; junction bases left unmatched: 12. This CDR3 has 15 residues. The CDR3 DNA sequence: TGTGCCAGCAGCCCGACACGGGGGGTTGGGGAGACCCAGTACTTC. Amino acids: CASSPTRGVGETQYF.

The table lists this clone with a few counts. This chain links TRBV5-6 with TRBJ1-1; TRBD1 is a possible D gene (6 bases). V lost 2 bases and J 4 bases, leaving 12 bases between the germline ends. The CDR3 covers 14 residues. The germline gives CDR1 SGHDT, CDR2 YYEEEE. In nucleotides, the CDR3 is TGTGCCAGCAGCTTCACAGGGTCGGGCACTGAAGCTTTCTTT. Amino acid sequence: CASSFTGSGTEAFF.

The chain combines TRBV7-6 with TRBJ1-1, with a tentative D call TRBD1 (5 bases). Germline-derived CDR1 and CDR2 are SGHVS and FNYEAQ. CDR3 size: 15 residues. V lost 1 base and J 1 base, leaving 10 bases between the germline ends. CDR3 amino acids: CASSLVGGRNTEAFF. The CDR3 DNA is TGTGCCAGCAGCTTAGTGGGGGGAAGGAACACTGAAGCTTTCTTT.

The J gene is TRBJ2-5, the V gene TRBV6-5; 8 positions agree with TRBD2. The germline gives CDR1 MNHEY, CDR2 SVGAGI. This CDR3 region has 13 residues. The V and J ends lost 4 bases and 7 bases, in that order; junction bases with no gene match: 5. The CDR3 here is CASSSGGGRTQYF. The CDR3 DNA follows: TGTGCCAGCAGTTCCGGGGGGGGTCGGACCCAGTACTTC.

This clone was observed a handful of times. V gene TRBV6-5 combines with J gene TRBJ2-7; TRBD1 aligns across 7 bases. This CDR3 is built from 14 residues. Trimming removed 6 bases from V and 2 bases from J; junction bases left unmatched: 7. Germline-derived CDR1 and CDR2 are MNHEY and SVGAGI. CDR3 sequence (DNA): TGTGCCAGCAGGCCACAGGGGTCTACCTACGAGCAGTACTTC. It specifies CASRPQGSTYEQYF.

The chain links TRBV5-1 to TRBJ2-7; TRBD1 agrees at 10 bases. Germline V gives CDR1 SGHRS, CDR2 YFSETQ. The CDR3 has 18 residues. Losses at the gene ends were 4 bases for V and 0 bases for J; bases not matched to a gene: 13. The CDR3, as DNA: TGCGCCAGCAGCCCCACCCGGACAGGGGGACTCTTCTCCTACGAGCAGTACTTC. Its translation: CASSPTRTGGLFSYEQYF.

The rearrangement links TRBV30 to TRBJ2-1; maybe TRBD2 (7 bases). This CDR3 region has 15 residues. The germline CDR1 and CDR2 sequences are GTSNPN and SVGIG (reference sequence). Here the CDR3 reads CAGGWGAQSYNEQFF. CDR3 bases: TGTGCGGGGGGGTGGGGGGCACAAAGCTACAATGAGCAGTTCTTC.

This chain uses TRBV10-3 with TRBJ1-2, with TRBD1 matching 7 bases. The CDR3 covers 16 residues. V shed 2 bases, J shed 8 bases, and the junction held 14 bases outside the gene matches. Germline CDR1 is ENHRY and CDR2 is SYGVKD. CDR3 amino acids: CAISEPLLDRVRGYTF. CDR3 nucleotides: TGTGCCATCAGTGAGCCCCTTTTAGACAGGGTGCGGGGCTACACCTTC.

V is TRBV19 and J is TRBJ2-2, with D perhaps matching TRBD1 (7 bases). The CDR3 extends over 13 amino acids. From germline, CDR1 is LNHDA and CDR2 SQIVND (reference sequence). V lost 5 bases, J lost 6 bases, and 10 bases lay in between. The CDR3 region is CASSPRGAGELFF. CDR3 nucleotides: TGTGCCAGTAGTCCCAGGGGGGCCGGGGAGCTGTTTTTT.

J is TRBJ2-5 and V is TRBV7-2; TRBD2 aligns across 12 bases. V was pared by 5 bases and J by 3 bases, with 7 bases of the junction left unmatched. In germline, CDR1 is SGHTA, CDR2 FQGNSA. The CDR3 loop spans 16 amino acids. The CDR3 sequence: CASSGGLAGAEETQYF. The CDR3, as DNA: TGTGCCAGCAGCGGGGGACTAGCGGGCGCGGAAGAGACCCAGTACTTC.

The chain recombines TRBV7-9 with TRBJ1-6, with D unresolved. This CDR3 is built from 15 residues. The V and J ends lost 5 bases and 1 base respectively, with 9 bases between them. Germline V gene data show CDR1 as SEHNR and CDR2 as FQNEAQ (reference sequence). CDR3: CASSPTGSYNSPLHF. The CDR3 nucleotides read TGTGCCAGCAGCCCCACCGGTTCCTATAATTCACCCCTCCACTTT.

The chain combines TRBV28 with TRBJ2-2; 7 bases map to TRBD2. CDR3 length: 17 amino acids. CDR1 and CDR2 (germline): MDHEN, SYDVKM. Trimming cost V 3 bases and J 2 bases; bases outside gene matches: 9. Written as DNA, the CDR3 is TGTGCCAGCAGTTTTAATGAGGGGAGGGCTAACACCGGGGAGCTGTTTTTT. Protein: CASSFNEGRANTGELFF.

This clone occurred once. CDR3 sequence (DNA): TGTGCCAGCGAACTGGGACAGGGATCGGCTGGCTACACCTTC. Translating gives CASELGQGSAGYTF. The chain links TRBV9 to TRBJ1-2; 9 bases are a match to TRBD1. Trimming at V came to 7 bases and at J to 7 bases, leaving 11 bases not matched to a gene. The germline V gene has CDR1 SGDLS and CDR2 YYNGEE. There are 14 residues in the CDR3. Full variable domain (outside the CDR3, taken from reference TRBV9 and TRBJ1-2): DSGVTQTPKHLITATGQRVTLRCSPRSGDLSVYWYQQSLDQGLQFLIQYYNGEERAKGNILERFSAQQFPDLHSELNLSSLELGDSALYFCASELGQGSAGYTFGSGTRLTVV.

The V and J genes are TRBV7-9 and TRBJ1-2, with a weak D call TRBD1 (6 bases). The CDR3 runs to 13 residues. The ends were cut back, 1 base at V and 3 bases at J, with 6 bases in the middle. Per germline, CDR1 SEHNR and CDR2 FQNEAQ (reference sequence). The CDR3 is CASSLDRDYGYTF. The DNA of the CDR3 is TGTGCCAGCAGCTTAGACAGGGACTATGGCTACACCTTC.

V gene TRBV5-4 combines with J gene TRBJ1-2, with D unclear. Per germline, CDR1 SGHNT and CDR2 YYREEE (reference sequence). The CDR3 totals 14 residues. V lost 4 bases, J lost 1 base, and 11 bases lay in between. Here the CDR3 DNA reads TGTGCCAGCAGCCACCCCACAGTTAACTATGGCTACACCTTC. Its translation: CASSHPTVNYGYTF.

The J gene is TRBJ1-5, the V gene TRBV6-1; no clear D gene. Trimming removed 1 base at V and 3 bases at J, with 7 bases between. The CDR3 sequence is 14 residues long. The V gene's germline CDR1 is MNHNS and CDR2 SASEGT. CDR3 loop: CASSEDSLNQPQHF. CDR3 nucleotides: TGTGCCAGCAGTGAAGACAGTCTCAATCAGCCCCAGCATTTT.

The chain has TRBV6-5 and TRBJ2-3; maybe TRBD1 (5 bases). Looked up from germline, CDR1 is MNHEY and CDR2 is SVGAGI. The CDR3 is 12 residues long. V was trimmed by 5 bases and J by 9 bases, leaving 12 bases between them. The CDR3 here is CASSTWAGTQYF. CDR3 in DNA: TGTGCCAGCAGTACCTGGGCAGGGACGCAGTATTTT.

The chain employs TRBV27 and TRBJ1-1; possibly TRBD1 for D (6 bases). CDR1 is MNHEY, CDR2 SMNVEV, per germline (reference sequence). Trimming left V 7 bases short and J 7 bases short, with 16 bases between. The CDR3 runs 13 residues. The CDR3 nucleotides read TGTGCCAGCATGCTCAGGGGAAGAGGTGAAGCTTTCTTT. Amino acids: CASMLRGRGEAFF.